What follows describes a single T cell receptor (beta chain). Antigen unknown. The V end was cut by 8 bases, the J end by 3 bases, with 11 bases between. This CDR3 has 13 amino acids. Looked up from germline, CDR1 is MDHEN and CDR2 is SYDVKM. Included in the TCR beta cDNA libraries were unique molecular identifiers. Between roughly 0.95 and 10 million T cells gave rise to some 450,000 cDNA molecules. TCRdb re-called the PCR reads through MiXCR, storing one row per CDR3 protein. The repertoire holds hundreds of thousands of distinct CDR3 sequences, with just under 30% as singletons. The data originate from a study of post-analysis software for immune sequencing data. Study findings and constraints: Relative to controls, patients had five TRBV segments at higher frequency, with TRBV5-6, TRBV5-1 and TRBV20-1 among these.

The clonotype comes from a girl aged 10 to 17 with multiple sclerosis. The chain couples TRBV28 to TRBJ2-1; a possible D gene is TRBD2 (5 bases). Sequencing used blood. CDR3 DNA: TGTGCCAGCCTCGATCGGGACTACAATGAGCAGTTCTTC. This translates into CASLDRDYNEQFF.